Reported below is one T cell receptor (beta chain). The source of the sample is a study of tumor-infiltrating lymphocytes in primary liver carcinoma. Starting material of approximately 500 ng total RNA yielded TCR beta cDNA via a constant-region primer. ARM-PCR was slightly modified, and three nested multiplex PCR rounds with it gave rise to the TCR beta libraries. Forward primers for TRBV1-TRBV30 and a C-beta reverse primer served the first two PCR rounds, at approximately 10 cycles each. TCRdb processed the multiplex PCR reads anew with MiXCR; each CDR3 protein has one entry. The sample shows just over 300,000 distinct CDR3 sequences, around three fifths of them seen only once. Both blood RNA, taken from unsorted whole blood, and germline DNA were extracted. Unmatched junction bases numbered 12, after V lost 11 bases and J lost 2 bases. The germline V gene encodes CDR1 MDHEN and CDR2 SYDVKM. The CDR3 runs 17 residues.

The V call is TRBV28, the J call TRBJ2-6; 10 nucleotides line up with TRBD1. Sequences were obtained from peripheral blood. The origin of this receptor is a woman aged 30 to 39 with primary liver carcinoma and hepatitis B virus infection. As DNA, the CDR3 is TGTGCCTGTATCGGGGGACAGGGGAACCCTGGGGCCAACGTCCTGACTTTC. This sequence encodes CACIGGQGNPGANVLTF.